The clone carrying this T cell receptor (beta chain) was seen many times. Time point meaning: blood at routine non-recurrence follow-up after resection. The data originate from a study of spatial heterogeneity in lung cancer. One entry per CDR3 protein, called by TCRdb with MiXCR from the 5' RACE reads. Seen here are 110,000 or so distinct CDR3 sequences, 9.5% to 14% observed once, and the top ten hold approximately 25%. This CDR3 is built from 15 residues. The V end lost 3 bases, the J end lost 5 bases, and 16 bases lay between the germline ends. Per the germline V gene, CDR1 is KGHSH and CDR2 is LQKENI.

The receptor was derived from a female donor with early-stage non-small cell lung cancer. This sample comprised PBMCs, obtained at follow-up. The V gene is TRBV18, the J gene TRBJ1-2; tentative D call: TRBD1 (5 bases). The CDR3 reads CASSPFAGREYGYTF. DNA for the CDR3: TGTGCCAGCTCACCGTTCGCAGGGAGGGAGTATGGCTACACCTTC.